Shown below are 27 T cell receptor beta chains from a single sample sequenced in a study of T cell clones after liver transplantation. Sequenced by immunoSEQ multiplex PCR; TCRdb stores in-frame clones only, minus some. The repertoire consists of around 71,000 clones, with approximately 80% occurring once and the leading ten covering 0.79%. The specimen was CD4+ T cells from blood, collected 12 months after liver transplant. All receptors derive from a human patient who received a liver transplant. The T cells may come from the graft donor.

The chain combines TRBV7-3 with TRBJ1-2; the D is unclear. Trimming left V 8 bases short and J 1 base short, with 5 bases between. The CDR3 totals 11 residues. CDR1 SGHTA and CDR2 FQGTGA come from the germline V gene. The CDR3 sequence is CASGDNYGYTF. The DNA for the CDR3 is TGTGCCAGCGGCGATAACTATGGCTACACCTTC. The variable domain in full, completed from reference TRBV7-3 and TRBJ1-2, reads GAGVSQTPSNKVTEKGKYVELRCDPISGHTALYWYRQSLGQGPEFLIYFQGTGAADDSGLPNDRFFAVRPEGSVSTLKIQRTERGDSAVYLCASGDNYGYTFGSGTRLTVV.

This clone was counted ten times or more. The genes are TRBV7-9 and TRBJ1-5; D is perhaps TRBD1 (6 bases). Trimming stripped 5 bases from V and 3 bases from J, with 17 bases between. The CDR3 sequence is 16 residues long. Germline V gene data show CDR1 as SEHNR and CDR2 as FQNEAQ (reference sequence). CDR3 DNA sequence: TGTGCCAGCAGCCCAGGGGTCATCGGATTCAATCAGCCCCAGCATTTT. Residues: CASSPGVIGFNQPQHF.

The sample holds one count of this clone. The J gene is TRBJ1-1, the V gene TRBV5-1; D gene uncertain. CDR3 length: 14 residues. Germline V gene sequence: CDR1 SGHRS, CDR2 YFSETQ. Trimming cost V 1 base and J 0 bases, with 7 bases left between them. The CDR3 DNA follows: TGCGCCAGCAGCTTGTCTCGGATGAACACTGAAGCTTTCTTT. It specifies CASSLSRMNTEAFF. The entire variable domain, with the rest obtained from reference TRBV5-1 and TRBJ1-1, is as follows: KAGVTQTPRYLIKTRGQQVTLSCSPISGHRSVSWYQQTPGQGLQFLFEYFSETQRNKGNFPGRFSGRQFSNSRSEMNVSTLELGDSALYLCASSLSRMNTEAFFGQGTRLTVV.

The chain carries TRBV10-1 and TRBJ2-5; TRBD1 or TRBD2 may be the D gene (7 bases each). Trimming took off 7 bases at V and 1 base at J, with 16 bases between the two ends. The germline V gene encodes CDR1 WNHNN and CDR2 SYGVQD (reference sequence). This CDR3 has 15 amino acids. The CDR3 is CASMGRGGSQETQYF. As DNA, the CDR3 is TGCGCCAGCATGGGCAGGGGGGGGTCCCAAGAGACCCAGTACTTC.

This clone was seen only a few times. The V call is TRBV6-5, the J call TRBJ2-7; D is undetermined. Looked up from germline, CDR1 is MNHEY and CDR2 is SVGAGI. This CDR3 is built from 15 residues. The germline V and J ends were trimmed by 0 bases and 0 bases, with 9 bases remaining between them. The CDR3 DNA is TGTGCCAGCAGTTACTCCCCAGTGAGCTCCTACGAGCAGTACTTC. Amino acid sequence: CASSYSPVSSYEQYF.

V is TRBV5-1 and J is TRBJ1-4; D is unclear. The CDR3 runs 14 residues. V gave up 7 bases and J gave up 0 bases, with 10 bases separating them. Per the germline V gene, CDR1 is SGHRS and CDR2 is YFSETQ. CDR3 sequence: CASGGVATNEKLFF. The CDR3 DNA is TGCGCCAGCGGCGGGGTTGCAACTAATGAAAAACTGTTTTTT.

V gene TRBV28 combines with J gene TRBJ1-2; D unclear. Trimming removed 5 bases from V and 7 bases from J, with 14 bases in between. Germline V lookup: CDR1 MDHEN, CDR2 SYDVKM. The CDR3 length is 13 residues. The CDR3 region is CASSPGPSGGYTF. The CDR3 DNA reads TGTGCCAGCAGTCCTGGACCAAGTGGTGGCTACACCTTC.

This chain connects TRBV27 to TRBJ1-3, with D possibly being TRBD1 (6 bases). The V gene's germline CDR1 is MNHEY and CDR2 SMNVEV (reference sequence). This CDR3 contains 14 residues. Trimming took off 9 bases at V and 5 bases at J, with 17 bases between the two ends. The CDR3 region is CASRGGLGRNTIYF. CDR3 coding DNA: TGTGCCAGTAGGGGGGGACTCGGTAGAAACACCATATATTTT.

The chain recombines TRBV6-1 with TRBJ2-2; 8 nucleotides match TRBD1. This CDR3 spans 14 amino acids. Germline assignment: CDR1 MNHNS and CDR2 SASEGT. Unmatched junction bases numbered 7, after V lost 6 bases and J lost 7 bases. The CDR3 here is CASRRTGKYGELFF. The CDR3 nucleotides read TGTGCCAGCAGGAGGACAGGGAAATACGGGGAGCTGTTTTTT.

The V call is TRBV4-1, the J call TRBJ2-3; D is unclear. CDR1 is MGHRA and CDR2 is YSYEKL in the germline V gene. The ends were cut back, 6 bases at V and 3 bases at J, with 7 bases in the middle. The CDR3 spans 12 residues. In DNA form, the CDR3 reads TGCGCCAGCAGGTCCGGGACAGATACGCAGTATTTT. It is translated as CASRSGTDTQYF.

The rearrangement uses TRBV5-1 and TRBJ2-1; D unclear. The CDR3 is 16 amino acids. Trimming shortened V by 3 bases and J by 0 bases, and 13 bases separated the two germline ends. CDR1 and CDR2 from the germline V gene are SGHRS and YFSETQ. The chain's CDR3 is CASSYLTASSYNEQFF. CDR3 DNA sequence: TGCGCCAGCAGCTATCTTACGGCTAGCTCCTACAATGAGCAGTTCTTC.

The gene calls are TRBV7-9 and TRBJ2-1; no definite D call. This CDR3 has 17 amino acids. The germline V gene encodes CDR1 SEHNR and CDR2 FQNEAQ (reference sequence). The germline V and J ends were trimmed by 3 bases and 0 bases, with 15 bases remaining between them. CDR3 amino acids: CASSLGELLSSYNEQFF. As DNA, the CDR3 is TGTGCCAGCAGCTTGGGTGAACTTCTTAGCTCCTACAATGAGCAGTTCTTC.

This chain uses TRBV28 with TRBJ1-1, with unresolved D. The CDR3 runs to 16 residues. V was trimmed by 8 bases and J by 0 bases, leaving 19 bases between them. CDR1 is MDHEN, CDR2 SYDVKM, per germline. The CDR3 protein is CASDGRTKNMNTEAFF. CDR3 sequence (DNA): TGTGCCAGCGATGGGAGGACCAAAAACATGAACACTGAAGCTTTCTTT.

The V and J genes are TRBV27 and TRBJ2-6; D perhaps matches TRBD2 (6 bases). This CDR3 has 16 residues. Germline CDR1 and CDR2: MNHEY and SMNVEV (reference sequence). Trimming removed 5 bases at V and 0 bases at J, with 11 bases between. CDR3 in amino acids: CASSPLAASGANVLTF. For the CDR3, the DNA is TGTGCCAGCAGTCCATTAGCGGCCTCTGGGGCCAACGTCCTGACTTTC.

The chain employs TRBV9 and TRBJ1-2; 8 bases fit TRBD1. V was pared by 0 bases and J by 6 bases, with 10 bases of the junction left unmatched. This CDR3 has 16 amino acids. Germline assignment: CDR1 SGDLS and CDR2 YYNGEE. The CDR3 loop is CASSVAPGQEADGYTF. CDR3 DNA sequence: TGTGCCAGCAGCGTAGCTCCGGGACAGGAGGCCGATGGCTACACCTTC.

As regards this clone: Mismatch with germline at one junction end may stem from a read error. This sequence joins TRBV5-1 and TRBJ2-2, with D possibly being TRBD1 or TRBD2 (5 bases each). Per germline, CDR1 SGHRS and CDR2 YFSETQ. CDR3 length equals 17 residues. Here the CDR3 DNA reads TGCGCCAACAGCCCCAGCCCGGGACGGGTGAACACCGGGGAGCTGTTTTTT. Translation gives CANSPSPGRVNTGELFF.

This chain links TRBV9 with TRBJ1-3; 8 bases agree with TRBD1. The CDR3 length is 14 residues. The germline V gene encodes CDR1 SGDLS and CDR2 YYNGEE. Trimming removed 3 bases from V and 10 bases from J; junction bases left unmatched: 9. CDR3 amino acids: CASSGTGYSETIYF. In DNA, the CDR3 is TGTGCCAGCAGCGGGACAGGGTACAGCGAAACCATATATTTT.

The chain links TRBV9 to TRBJ2-5, with 7 bases identical to TRBD2. Germline CDR1 reads SGDLS; CDR2 reads YYNGEE. The CDR3 runs to 15 residues. Trimming took 4 bases from V and 5 from J; bases not matched to a gene: 11. CDR3 nucleotide sequence: TGTGCCAGCAGCCCCGGGATAGCGGGCAGGGAGACCCAGTACTTC. Its protein product is CASSPGIAGRETQYF.

V and J are TRBV27 and TRBJ2-2, with a weak D call TRBD2 (6 bases). V was pared by 0 bases and J by 6 bases, with 11 bases between. The V gene's germline CDR1 is MNHEY and CDR2 SMNVEV (reference sequence). The CDR3 extends over 15 amino acids. CDR3 nucleotides: TGTGCCAGCAGTTTATCCCGATGGGGGGCCGGGGAGCTGTTTTTT. This codes for CASSLSRWGAGELFF.

This clone appeared a few times. The V gene is TRBV7-2, the J gene TRBJ2-7; 7 nucleotides match TRBD1. The CDR3 totals 14 residues. The junction had 5 bases not matched to a gene; V was cut back by 6 bases and J by 0 bases. Germline-derived CDR1 and CDR2 are SGHTA and FQGNSA. The CDR3 sequence: CASRPGTDSYEQYF. The CDR3 region has the DNA TGTGCCAGCAGACCCGGGACAGACTCCTACGAGCAGTACTTC.

As concerns this clone: Additional DNA sequences in this sample encode the identical CDR3. This chain links TRBV19 with TRBJ1-5; D ambiguous. This CDR3 comprises 14 residues. In germline, CDR1 is LNHDA, CDR2 SQIVND (reference sequence). The V and J ends lost 7 bases and 1 base respectively, with 11 bases between them. The CDR3 is CASNLGRSNQPQHF. The CDR3 DNA is TGTGCCAGTAATCTGGGTAGGAGCAATCAGCCCCAGCATTTT.

This clone appeared a few times. For the CDR3, the DNA is TGCGCCAGCAGTCACCCGAGCGGGAGGGCCAAAAACATTCAGTACTTC. This codes for CASSHPSGRAKNIQYF. V usage is TRBV23-1 and J usage is TRBJ2-4; 9 bases align to TRBD2. TRBV23-1 is identified as an open reading frame with a role that is uncertain. The CDR3 runs to 16 residues. J was trimmed by 1 base and V by 3 bases; bases with no gene match: 4.

In DNA, the CDR3 is TGTGCCAGTACAAAAGTACAGGATCAGCCCCAGCATTTT. This translates into CASTKVQDQPQHF. The gene calls are TRBV19 and TRBJ1-5, with a weak D call TRBD1 (5 bases). Germline V gene sequence: CDR1 LNHDA, CDR2 SQIVND (reference sequence). The length of the CDR3 is 13 residues. Trimming removed 7 bases at V and 5 bases at J, with 12 bases between.

The rearrangement joins TRBV4-1 to TRBJ1-4, with D hard to call. V was pared by 4 bases and J by 8 bases, with 17 bases between. Germline V gives CDR1 MGHRA, CDR2 YSYEKL. The length of the CDR3 is 15 residues. CDR3 DNA sequence: TGCGCCAGCAGCCTCCCGGCCCACCGGAGGGAAAAACTGTTTTTT. Protein product: CASSLPAHRREKLFF.

This clone was seen a single time. The V gene is TRBV6-5, the J gene TRBJ1-4; the match to TRBD1 covers 11 bases. Germline V gives CDR1 MNHEY, CDR2 SVGAGI. V lost 10 bases, J lost 7 bases, and 8 bases stayed unmatched. This CDR3 has 14 amino acids. CDR3 DNA: TGTGCCACCGGACAGGGGGCGATCCTTGAAAAACTGTTTTTT. It yields the protein CATGQGAILEKLFF.

This clone was counted between two and nine times. The chain links TRBV2 to TRBJ2-7, with 10 bases identical to TRBD1. The germline V gene encodes CDR1 SNHLY and CDR2 FYNNEI. This CDR3 comprises 14 residues. Germline trimming cut 6 bases from V and 5 bases from J; bases unmatched to any gene: 7. The CDR3 loop reads CASRRDRGIHEQYF. For the CDR3, the DNA is TGTGCCAGCAGGAGGGACAGGGGAATCCACGAGCAGTACTTC.

The rearrangement uses TRBV28 and TRBJ2-3, with TRBD1 matching 7 bases. Germline trimming cut 8 bases from V and 0 bases from J; bases unmatched to any gene: 8. The CDR3 runs to 15 residues. Germline V lookup: CDR1 MDHEN, CDR2 SYDVKM. DNA for the CDR3: TGTGCCAGCGGCCAAACAGGGGCTAGCACAGATACGCAGTATTTT. Translation gives CASGQTGASTDTQYF.